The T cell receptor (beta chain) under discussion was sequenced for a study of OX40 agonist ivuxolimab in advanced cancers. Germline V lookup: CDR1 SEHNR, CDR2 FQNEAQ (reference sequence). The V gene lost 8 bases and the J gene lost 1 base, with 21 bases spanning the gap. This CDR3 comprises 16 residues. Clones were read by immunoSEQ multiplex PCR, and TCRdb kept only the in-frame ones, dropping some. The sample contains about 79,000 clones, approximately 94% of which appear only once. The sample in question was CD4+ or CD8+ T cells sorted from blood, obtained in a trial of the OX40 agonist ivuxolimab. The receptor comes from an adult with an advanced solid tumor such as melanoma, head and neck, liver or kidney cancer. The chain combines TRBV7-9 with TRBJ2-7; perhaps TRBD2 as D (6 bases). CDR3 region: CASSMAGGTASYEQYF. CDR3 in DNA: TGTGCCAGCTCGATGGCGGGCGGGACCGCATCCTACGAGCAGTACTTC.